The following is a T cell receptor (beta chain) sequence with its context. Under the authors' procedure: Amplifying reference gene primers gave estimates of nucleated cell counts. This table comes from immunoSEQ multiplex PCR, and its TCRdb copy is limited to in-frame clones, with some not included. V, J and clone size were drawn from that table, and D and trimming were deduced from the DNA. This sample has fewer than 350,000 clones; approximately 86% occur once, and the top ten carry about 9.8%. These data belong to a study of blood T cell repertoires in COVID-19. Study at large: Acute and convalescent COVID-19 samples came from the United States, Italy and Spain. T cells, B-cell-depleted T cells, or PBMCs provided the cDNA or gDNA that served as material.

Trimming took 7 bases from V and 5 from J; bases not matched to a gene: 10. Germline V gene sequence: CDR1 SNHLY, CDR2 FYNNEI. CDR3 length equals 15 residues. Sequenced: peripheral blood. The V gene is TRBV2, the J gene TRBJ2-1; 8 bases match TRBD2. The clonotype was recovered from a young man with active or convalescent COVID-19. In nucleotides, the CDR3 is TGTGCCAGCAACCCCGGACTAGCTCCGCACAATGAGCAGTTCTTC. Protein sequence: CASNPGLAPHNEQFF.